Detailed here is one TCR beta chain. As yet, its antigen is unknown. Naive CD8 cells lacked CD45RO and underwent positive selection for CCR7, leaving out terminally differentiated effector memory CD45RA+ cells. For every subset, genomic DNA was evenly distributed across several immunoSEQ plates. In the original analysis: ImmunoSEQ junction-only sequences lacked quality scores, so their filtering differed. Sequencing was performed with immunoSEQ multiplex PCR; in TCRdb, only in-frame clones are kept and a portion is missing. The V and J calls and clone size are taken from that table; D and trimming were inferred from the DNA. Of more than 2 million clones listed, around 96% were seen once; the top ten hold more than 0.95%. This entry is derived from a study of shared clonotypes between healthy human individuals. Study in general: Each donor's CD8 memory used one plate, CD8 naive two, each CD4 subset three. Study-wide results and limits: Naive CD4 clonotype sharing across a handful of donors was 4% to 5.5%.

Trimming took off 9 bases at V and 1 base at J, with 12 bases between the two ends. CDR1 and CDR2 (germline): MNHNS, SASEGT. The CDR3 length is 13 residues. The sequence was obtained from a young man in good health. The rearrangement joins TRBV6-1 to TRBJ1-1; no firm D call. The sample was naive CD8+ T cells sorted from blood. The CDR3 DNA is TGTGCCAGAACGGAGGTTTGGAACACTGAAGCTTTCTTT. Translating gives CARTEVWNTEAFF.